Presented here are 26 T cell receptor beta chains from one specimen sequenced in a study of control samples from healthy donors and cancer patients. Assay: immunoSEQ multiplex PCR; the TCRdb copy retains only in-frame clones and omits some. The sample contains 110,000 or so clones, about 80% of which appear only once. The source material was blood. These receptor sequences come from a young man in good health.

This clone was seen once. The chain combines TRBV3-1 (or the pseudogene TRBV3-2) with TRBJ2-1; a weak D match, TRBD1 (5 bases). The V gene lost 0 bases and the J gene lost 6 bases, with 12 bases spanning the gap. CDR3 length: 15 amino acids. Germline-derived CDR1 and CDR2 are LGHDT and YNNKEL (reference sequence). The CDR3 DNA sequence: TGTGCCAGCAGCCAAGATCTGGCCAGGGCCAATGAGCAGTTCTTC. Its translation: CASSQDLARANEQFF.

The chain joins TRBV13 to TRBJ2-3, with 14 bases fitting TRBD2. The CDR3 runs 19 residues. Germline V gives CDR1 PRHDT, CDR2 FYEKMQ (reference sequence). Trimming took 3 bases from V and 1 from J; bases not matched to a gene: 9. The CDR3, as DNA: TGTGCCAGCAGCTTGAGGCCGGGACTAGCGGGGGCCGGCACAGATACGCAGTATTTT. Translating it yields CASSLRPGLAGAGTDTQYF.

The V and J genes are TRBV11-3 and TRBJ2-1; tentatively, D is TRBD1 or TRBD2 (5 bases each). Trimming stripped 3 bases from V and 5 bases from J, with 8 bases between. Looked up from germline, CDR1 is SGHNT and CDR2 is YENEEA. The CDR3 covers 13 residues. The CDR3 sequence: CASSLRGHNEQFF. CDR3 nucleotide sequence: TGTGCCAGCAGCTTGAGGGGCCACAATGAGCAGTTCTTC.

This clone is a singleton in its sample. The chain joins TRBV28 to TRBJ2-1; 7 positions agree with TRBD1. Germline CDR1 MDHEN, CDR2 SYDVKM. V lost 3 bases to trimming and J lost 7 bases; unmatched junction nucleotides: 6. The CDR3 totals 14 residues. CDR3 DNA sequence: TGTGCCAGCAGTTTGTTACAGGGGAGTAATGAGCAGTTCTTC. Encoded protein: CASSLLQGSNEQFF.

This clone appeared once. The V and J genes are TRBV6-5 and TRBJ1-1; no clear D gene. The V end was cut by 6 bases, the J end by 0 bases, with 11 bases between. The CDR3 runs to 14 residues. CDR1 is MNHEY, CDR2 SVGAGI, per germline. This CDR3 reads CASSPDWMNTEAFF. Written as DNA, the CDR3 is TGTGCCAGCAGCCCGGATTGGATGAACACTGAAGCTTTCTTT.

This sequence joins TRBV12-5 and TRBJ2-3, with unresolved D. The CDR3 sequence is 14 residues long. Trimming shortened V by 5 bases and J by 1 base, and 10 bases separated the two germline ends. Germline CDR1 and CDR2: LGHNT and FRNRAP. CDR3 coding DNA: TGTGCTAGTGGTGGCCTTTTCCGCACAGATACGCAGTATTTT. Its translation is CASGGLFRTDTQYF.

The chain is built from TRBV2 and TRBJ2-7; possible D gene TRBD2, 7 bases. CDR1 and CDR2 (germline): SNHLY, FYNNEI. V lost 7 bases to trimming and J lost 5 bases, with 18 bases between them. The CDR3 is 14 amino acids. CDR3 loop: CASTKRGGSHEQYF. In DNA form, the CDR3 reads TGTGCCAGCACTAAAAGGGGGGGGTCCCACGAGCAGTACTTC. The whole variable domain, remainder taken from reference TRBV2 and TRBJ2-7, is EPEVTQTPSHQVTQMGQEVILRCVPISNHLYFYWYRQILGQKVEFLVSFYNNEISEKSEIFDDQFSVERPDGSNFTLKIRSTKLEDSAMYFCASTKRGGSHEQYFGPGTRLTVT.

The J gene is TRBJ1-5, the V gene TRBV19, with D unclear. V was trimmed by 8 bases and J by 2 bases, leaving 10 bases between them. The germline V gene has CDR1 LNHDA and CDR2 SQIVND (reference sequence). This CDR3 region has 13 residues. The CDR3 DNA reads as TGTGCCAGTGGCTTAGGTGGCAATCAGCCCCAGCATTTT. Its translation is CASGLGGNQPQHF.

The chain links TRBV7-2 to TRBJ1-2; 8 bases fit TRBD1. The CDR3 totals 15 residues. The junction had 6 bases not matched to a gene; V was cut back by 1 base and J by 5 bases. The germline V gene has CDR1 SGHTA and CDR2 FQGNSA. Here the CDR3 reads CASSLGDRSGYGYTF. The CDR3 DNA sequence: TGTGCCAGCAGCTTAGGGGACAGGTCAGGATATGGCTACACCTTC.

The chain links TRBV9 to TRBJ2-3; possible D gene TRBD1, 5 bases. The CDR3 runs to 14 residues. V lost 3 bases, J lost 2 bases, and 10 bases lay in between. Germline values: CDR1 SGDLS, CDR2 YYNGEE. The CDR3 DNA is TGTGCCAGCAGCGCAGGGCTTACCACAGATACGCAGTATTTT. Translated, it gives CASSAGLTTDTQYF.

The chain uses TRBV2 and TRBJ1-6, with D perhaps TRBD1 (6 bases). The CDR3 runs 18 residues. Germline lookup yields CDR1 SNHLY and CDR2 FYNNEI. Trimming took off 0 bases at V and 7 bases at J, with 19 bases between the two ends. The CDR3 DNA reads TGTGCCAGCAGTGAAGCGCGAGGCCCCGGGACAAGCAATTCACCCCTCCACTTT. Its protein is CASSEARGPGTSNSPLHF.

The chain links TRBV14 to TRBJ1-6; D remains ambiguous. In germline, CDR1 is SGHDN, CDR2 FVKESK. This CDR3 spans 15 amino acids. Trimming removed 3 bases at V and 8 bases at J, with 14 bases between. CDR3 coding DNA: TGTGCCAGCAGCCATCGTGGGGTTAAGGATTCACCCCTCCACTTT. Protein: CASSHRGVKDSPLHF.

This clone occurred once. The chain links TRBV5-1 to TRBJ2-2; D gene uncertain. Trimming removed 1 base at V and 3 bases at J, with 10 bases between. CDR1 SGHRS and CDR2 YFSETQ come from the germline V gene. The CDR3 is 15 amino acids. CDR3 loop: CASSLLDPYTGELFF. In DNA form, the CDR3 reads TGCGCCAGCAGCTTGCTCGACCCTTACACCGGGGAGCTGTTTTTT.

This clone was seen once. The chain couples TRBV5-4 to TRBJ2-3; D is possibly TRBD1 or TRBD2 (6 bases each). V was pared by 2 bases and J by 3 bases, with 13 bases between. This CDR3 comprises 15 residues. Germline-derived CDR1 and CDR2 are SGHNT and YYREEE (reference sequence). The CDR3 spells CASSFSRGVTDTQYF. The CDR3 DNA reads TGTGCCAGCAGCTTTTCGAGGGGGGTGACAGATACGCAGTATTTT.

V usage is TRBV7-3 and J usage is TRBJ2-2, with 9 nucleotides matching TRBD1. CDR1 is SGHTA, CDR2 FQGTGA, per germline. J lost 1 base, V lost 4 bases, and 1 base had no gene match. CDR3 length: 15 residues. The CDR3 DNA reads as TGTGCCAGCAGCTGGGGACAGGGGAACACCGGGGAGCTGTTTTTT. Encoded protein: CASSWGQGNTGELFF. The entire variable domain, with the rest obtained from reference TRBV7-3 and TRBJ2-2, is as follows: GAGVSQTPSNKVTEKGKYVELRCDPISGHTALYWYRQSLGQGPEFLIYFQGTGAADDSGLPNDRFFAVRPEGSVSTLKIQRTERGDSAVYLCASSWGQGNTGELFFGEGSRLTVL.

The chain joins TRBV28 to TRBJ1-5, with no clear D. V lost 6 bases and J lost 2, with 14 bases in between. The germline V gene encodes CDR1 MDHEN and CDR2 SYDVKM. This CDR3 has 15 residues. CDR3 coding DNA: TGTGCCAGCAGCCCAGCTCTTGGGGGCAATCAGCCCCAGCATTTT. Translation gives CASSPALGGNQPQHF.

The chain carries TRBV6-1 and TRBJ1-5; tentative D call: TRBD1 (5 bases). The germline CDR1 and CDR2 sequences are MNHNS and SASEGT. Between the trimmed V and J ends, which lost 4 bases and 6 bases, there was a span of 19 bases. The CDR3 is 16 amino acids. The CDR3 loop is CASSGPWGKAGQPQHF. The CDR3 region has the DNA TGTGCCAGCAGTGGTCCCTGGGGGAAGGCGGGTCAGCCCCAGCATTTT.

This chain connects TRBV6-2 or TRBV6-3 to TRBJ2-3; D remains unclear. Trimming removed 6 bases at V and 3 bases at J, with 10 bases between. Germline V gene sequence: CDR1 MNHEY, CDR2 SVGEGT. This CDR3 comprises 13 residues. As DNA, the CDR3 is TGTGCCAGCAGCCACATGGTTACAGATACGCAGTATTTT. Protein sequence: CASSHMVTDTQYF.

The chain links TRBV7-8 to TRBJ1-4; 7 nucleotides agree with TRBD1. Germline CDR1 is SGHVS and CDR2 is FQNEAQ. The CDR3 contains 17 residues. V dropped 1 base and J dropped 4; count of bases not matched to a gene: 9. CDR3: CASSLVGGQQFNEKLFF. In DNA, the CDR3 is TGTGCCAGCAGCTTAGTAGGGGGACAGCAATTTAATGAAAAACTGTTTTTT.

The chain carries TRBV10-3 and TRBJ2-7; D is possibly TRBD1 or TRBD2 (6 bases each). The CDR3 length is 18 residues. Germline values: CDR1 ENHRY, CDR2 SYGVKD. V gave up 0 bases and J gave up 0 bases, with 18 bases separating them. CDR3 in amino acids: CAISESGEKGGSSYEQYF. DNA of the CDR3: TGTGCCATCAGTGAGTCGGGGGAAAAGGGGGGAAGCTCCTACGAGCAGTACTTC.

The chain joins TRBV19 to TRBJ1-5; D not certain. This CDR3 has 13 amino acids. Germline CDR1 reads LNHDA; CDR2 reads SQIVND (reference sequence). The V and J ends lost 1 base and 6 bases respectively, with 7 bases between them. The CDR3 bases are TGTGCCAGTAGTATAGTGTCCGGTCAGCCCCAGCATTTT. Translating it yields CASSIVSGQPQHF.

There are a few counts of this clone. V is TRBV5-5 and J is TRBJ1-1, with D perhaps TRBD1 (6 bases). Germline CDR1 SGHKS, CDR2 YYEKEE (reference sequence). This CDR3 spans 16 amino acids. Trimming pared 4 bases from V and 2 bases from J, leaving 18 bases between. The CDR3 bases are TGTGCCAGCAGCAAAAACCCTACAGGGTTTAACACTGAAGCTTTCTTT. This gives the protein CASSKNPTGFNTEAFF.

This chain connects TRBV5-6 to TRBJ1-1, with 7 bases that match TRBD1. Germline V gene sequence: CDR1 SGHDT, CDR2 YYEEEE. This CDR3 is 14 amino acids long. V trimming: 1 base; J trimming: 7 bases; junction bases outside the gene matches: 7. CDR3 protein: CASSLSAGGNEAFF. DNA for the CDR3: TGTGCCAGCAGCTTGTCGGCAGGGGGTAATGAAGCTTTCTTT.

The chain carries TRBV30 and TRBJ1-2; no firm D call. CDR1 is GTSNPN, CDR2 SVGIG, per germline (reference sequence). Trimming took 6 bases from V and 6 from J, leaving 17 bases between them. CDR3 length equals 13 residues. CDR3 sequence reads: CACPLKRKDGYTF. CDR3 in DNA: TGTGCCTGCCCCTTAAAGAGAAAGGATGGCTACACCTTC.

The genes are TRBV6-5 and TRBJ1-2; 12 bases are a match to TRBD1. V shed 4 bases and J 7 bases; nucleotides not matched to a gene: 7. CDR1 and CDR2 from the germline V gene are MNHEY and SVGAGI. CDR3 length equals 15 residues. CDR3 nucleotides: TGTGCCAGCAGTTCGCCGGGACAGGGGGCGCTTGGCTACACCTTC. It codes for CASSSPGQGALGYTF.

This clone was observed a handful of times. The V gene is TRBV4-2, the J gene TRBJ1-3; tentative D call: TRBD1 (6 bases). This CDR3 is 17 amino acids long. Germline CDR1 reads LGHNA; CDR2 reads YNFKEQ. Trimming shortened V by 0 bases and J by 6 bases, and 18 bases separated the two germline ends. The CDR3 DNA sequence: TGTGCCAGCAGCCAAGATAGGGCAGGGGCGGGAAAAAACACCATATATTTT. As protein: CASSQDRAGAGKNTIYF.